The next 20 T cell receptor beta chains were all read from a single sample in a study of blood T cell repertoires in COVID-19. TCRdb's copy holds only in-frame clones and misses some; the assay was immunoSEQ multiplex PCR. The table shows 7,000 to 10,000 clones, with 85% to 90% occurring only once. The sequenced sample consisted of peripheral blood. The receptor set was obtained from a woman between 45 and 65 years old with active or convalescent COVID-19.

V gene TRBV4-1 combines with J gene TRBJ1-5, with D perhaps TRBD1 (5 bases). The germline V gene has CDR1 MGHRA and CDR2 YSYEKL. The CDR3 has 14 amino acids. Trimming took off 1 base at V and 3 bases at J, with 7 bases between the two ends. DNA for the CDR3: TGCGCCAGCAGCCAAGGACAGATCAATCAGCCCCAGCATTTT. Its translation is CASSQGQINQPQHF.

The rearrangement joins TRBV9 to TRBJ2-1; TRBD2 agrees at 12 bases. J lost 7 bases, V lost 0 bases, and 5 bases had no gene match. This CDR3 region has 16 residues. Germline CDR1 reads SGDLS; CDR2 reads YYNGEE. For the CDR3, the DNA is TGTGCCAGCAGCGTAGCCCTAGCGGGGGGGGTTAATGAGCAGTTCTTC. Translated, it gives CASSVALAGGVNEQFF.

The genes are TRBV6-6 and TRBJ1-5, with D possibly being TRBD1 (5 bases). The ends were cut back, 6 bases at V and 1 base at J, with 16 bases in the middle. CDR3 length: 16 residues. Germline lookup yields CDR1 MNHNY and CDR2 SVGAGI (reference sequence). The CDR3 sequence: CASSHHIRQSNQPQHF. DNA of the CDR3: TGTGCCAGCAGCCACCATATACGACAGAGCAATCAGCCCCAGCATTTT.

A remark on this clone: The conserved phenylalanine or tryptophan normally closing the CDR3 is absent here, so this likely arose from a read error. No DNA is shown, since the ends of the CDR3 on it are uncertain; the CDR3 is the one TCRdb lists. V and J are TRBV5-6 and TRBJ2-3; TRBD2, as called in the table, went unchecked against the DNA. The CDR3 extends over 15 residues, inclusive of both ends. The germline V gene encodes CDR1 SGHDT and CDR2 YYEEEE. The CDR3 region is CASSLSPSLGLAGAQ.

This clone showed up just once. J is TRBJ1-5 and V is TRBV9; D remains unclear. The CDR3 loop spans 15 amino acids. The V and J ends lost 5 bases and 3 bases respectively, with 15 bases between them. The germline V gene encodes CDR1 SGDLS and CDR2 YYNGEE. In DNA form, the CDR3 reads TGTGCCAGCAGAGAATACAGCCTTTCCAATCAGCCCCAGCATTTT. Translation: CASREYSLSNQPQHF.

The chain links TRBV3-1 (or the pseudogene TRBV3-2) to TRBJ2-2; TRBD2 is a possible D gene (6 bases). CDR1 is LGHDT, CDR2 YNNKEL, per germline (reference sequence). CDR3 length: 13 residues. V was pared by 7 bases and J by 5 bases, with 11 bases between. The CDR3 loop is CASIRAGTGELFF. In DNA form, the CDR3 reads TGTGCCAGCATCAGGGCGGGGACCGGGGAGCTGTTTTTT.

The chain recombines TRBV20-1 with TRBJ2-7, with 7 nucleotides matching TRBD1. This CDR3 spans 13 amino acids. Unmatched junction bases numbered 6, after V lost 3 bases and J lost 4 bases. Per germline, CDR1 DFQATT and CDR2 SNEGSKA (reference sequence). CDR3 bases: TGCAGTGCTAGTCAGGGGGAGACGTACGAGCAGTACTTC. Its translation is CSASQGETYEQYF.

This clone was detected once. V is TRBV19 and J is TRBJ1-4; no reliable D call. V was pared by 2 bases and J by 5 bases, with 12 bases between. Germline CDR1 LNHDA, CDR2 SQIVND (reference sequence). This CDR3 comprises 15 residues. The CDR3 nucleotides read TGTGCCAGTAGTATATTTTACTCGGGGAATGAAAAACTGTTTTTT. This encodes CASSIFYSGNEKLFF.

This chain links TRBV20-1 with TRBJ1-1; D unresolved. This CDR3 region has 13 residues. Germline-derived CDR1 and CDR2 are DFQATT and SNEGSKA (reference sequence). Trimming pared 3 bases from V and 0 bases from J, leaving 8 bases between. The CDR3 is CSASLTVNTEAFF. The CDR3 nucleotides read TGCAGTGCTAGTTTAACGGTGAACACTGAAGCTTTCTTT.

The gene calls are TRBV6-2 or TRBV6-3 and TRBJ1-2, with 9 bases matching TRBD1. CDR3 length equals 16 residues. Trimming took 6 bases from V and 7 from J; bases not matched to a gene: 15. Germline V CDR1 and CDR2: MNHEY, SVGEGT. The CDR3 region has the DNA TGTGCCAGCAGCAGGGTCACAGGGGGCGTCCAGACTGGCTACACCTTC. It encodes CASSRVTGGVQTGYTF.

The chain links TRBV7-2 to TRBJ2-5; 8 positions agree with TRBD1. V was pared by 7 bases and J by 1 base, with 8 bases of the junction left unmatched. CDR3 length equals 15 residues. Germline assignment: CDR1 SGHTA and CDR2 FQGNSA. The CDR3 loop reads CASTLGDRPQETQYF. Written as DNA, the CDR3 is TGTGCCAGCACTCTAGGGGACAGGCCCCAAGAGACCCAGTACTTC.

The J gene is TRBJ2-7, the V gene TRBV11-2, with 7 positions matching TRBD2. Per the germline V gene, CDR1 is SGHAT and CDR2 is FQNNGV. The CDR3 has 15 amino acids. Trimming cost V 6 bases and J 0 bases; bases outside gene matches: 8. The CDR3 loop is CASRIPGGSSYEQYF. The CDR3 DNA reads TGTGCCAGCAGGATCCCCGGCGGGAGCTCCTACGAGCAGTACTTC.

The rearrangement joins TRBV30 to TRBJ1-1; D gene unclear. The germline V and J ends were trimmed by 3 bases and 8 bases, with 13 bases remaining between them. CDR1 GTSNPN and CDR2 SVGIG come from the germline V gene (reference sequence). The CDR3 loop spans 12 amino acids. CDR3 sequence reads: CAWSPHTGEAFF. The CDR3 DNA follows: TGTGCCTGGAGCCCCCACACGGGAGAAGCTTTCTTT.

This clone was detected only a few times. This rearrangement joins TRBV14 to TRBJ2-5; tentative D call: TRBD1 (6 bases). V was pared by 4 bases and J by 5 bases, with 14 bases between. The germline V gene encodes CDR1 SGHDN and CDR2 FVKESK. The CDR3 has 14 residues. The CDR3 region has the DNA TGTGCCAGCAGCCTGGTTGGGGGCGAGGAGACCCAGTACTTC. Translating it yields CASSLVGGEETQYF. The variable domain in full, with the rest retrieved from reference TRBV14 and TRBJ2-5, is EAGVTQFPSHSVIEKGQTVTLRCDPISGHDNLYWYRRVMGKEIKFLLHFVKESKQDESGMPNNRFLAERTGGTYSTLKVQPAELEDSGVYFCASSLVGGEETQYFGPGTRLLVL.

The table lists this clone with a few counts. J is TRBJ2-7 and V is TRBV29-1; 7 bases are a match to TRBD1. Trimming cost V 4 bases and J 2 bases; bases outside gene matches: 5. This CDR3 has 13 residues. Germline values: CDR1 SQVTM, CDR2 ANQGSEA. The CDR3 reads CSVAGQEAYEQYF. The CDR3 region has the DNA TGCAGCGTTGCCGGACAGGAGGCCTACGAGCAGTACTTC.

The CDR3 nucleotides read TGTGCCAGCAGCACCCCCGACAGGGTGGGGATCGGGGCTTTCTTT. Its translation is CASSTPDRVGIGAFF. The V gene is TRBV11-3, the J gene TRBJ1-1; TRBD1 agrees at 7 bases. The junction had 17 bases not matched to a gene; V was cut back by 5 bases and J by 11 bases. The CDR3 has 15 residues. Germline values: CDR1 SGHNT, CDR2 YENEEA.

The chain combines TRBV4-2 with TRBJ1-5; D call uncertain. CDR3 length equals 16 residues. Per germline, CDR1 LGHNA and CDR2 YNFKEQ. V was shortened by 0 bases and J by 4 bases, with 13 bases between the two germline ends. CDR3 nucleotide sequence: TGTGCCAGCAGCCAAGATACAACTCTAGCAAATCAGCCCCAGCATTTT. Translating it yields CASSQDTTLANQPQHF.

The V gene is TRBV9, the J gene TRBJ2-2; 7 nucleotides align to TRBD1. Losses at the gene ends were 3 bases for V and 0 bases for J; bases not matched to a gene: 5. This CDR3 is 16 amino acids long. The germline V gene encodes CDR1 SGDLS and CDR2 YYNGEE. DNA for the CDR3: TGTGCCAGCAGCGACCAGACAGGGCCGAACACCGGGGAGCTGTTTTTT. Translation: CASSDQTGPNTGELFF.

The rearrangement joins TRBV5-1 to TRBJ1-1; D is perhaps TRBD1 (5 bases). V lost 5 bases, J lost 2 bases, and 10 bases lay in between. The CDR3 loop spans 13 amino acids. CDR1 SGHRS and CDR2 YFSETQ come from the germline V gene. In DNA form, the CDR3 reads TGCGCCAGCAGGGGACTCCTCAACACTGAAGCTTTCTTT. Translating gives CASRGLLNTEAFF. Combining the CDR3 with reference TRBV5-1 and TRBJ1-1 gives the whole variable domain KAGVTQTPRYLIKTRGQQVTLSCSPISGHRSVSWYQQTPGQGLQFLFEYFSETQRNKGNFPGRFSGRQFSNSRSEMNVSTLELGDSALYLCASRGLLNTEAFFGQGTRLTVV.

The V gene is TRBV11-2, the J gene TRBJ2-1, with D possibly TRBD2 on 6 matching bases. CDR1 is SGHAT, CDR2 FQNNGV, per germline. The CDR3 has 11 amino acids. Trimming removed 5 bases at V and 15 bases at J, with 14 bases between. The CDR3 DNA reads TGTGCCAGCAGCGAGGACTATGGGTCGTTCTTC. Encoded protein: CASSEDYGSFF.